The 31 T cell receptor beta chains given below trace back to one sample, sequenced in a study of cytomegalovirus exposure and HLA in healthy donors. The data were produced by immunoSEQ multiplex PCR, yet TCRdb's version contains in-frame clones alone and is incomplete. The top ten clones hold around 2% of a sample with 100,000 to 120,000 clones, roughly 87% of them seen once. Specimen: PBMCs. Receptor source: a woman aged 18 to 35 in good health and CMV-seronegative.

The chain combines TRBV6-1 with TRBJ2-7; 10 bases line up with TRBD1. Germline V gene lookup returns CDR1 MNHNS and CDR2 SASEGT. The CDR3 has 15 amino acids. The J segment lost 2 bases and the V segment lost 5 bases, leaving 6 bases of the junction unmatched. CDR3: CASSLRQGAPYEQYF. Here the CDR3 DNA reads TGTGCCAGCAGTCTACGACAGGGGGCCCCCTACGAGCAGTACTTC.

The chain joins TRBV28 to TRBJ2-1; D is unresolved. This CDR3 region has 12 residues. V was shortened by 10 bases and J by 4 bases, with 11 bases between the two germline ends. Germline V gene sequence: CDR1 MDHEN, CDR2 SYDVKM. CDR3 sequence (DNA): TGTGCCATCGAGAGCCGTTACAATGAGCAGTTCTTC. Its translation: CAIESRYNEQFF.

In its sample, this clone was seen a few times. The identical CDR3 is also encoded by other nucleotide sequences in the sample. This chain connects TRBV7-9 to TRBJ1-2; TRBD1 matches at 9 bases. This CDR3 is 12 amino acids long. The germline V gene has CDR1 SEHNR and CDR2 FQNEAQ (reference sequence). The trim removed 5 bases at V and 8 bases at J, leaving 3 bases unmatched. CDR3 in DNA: TGTGCCAGCAGCCGGGACAGGGAAGGCTACACCTTC. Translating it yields CASSRDREGYTF.

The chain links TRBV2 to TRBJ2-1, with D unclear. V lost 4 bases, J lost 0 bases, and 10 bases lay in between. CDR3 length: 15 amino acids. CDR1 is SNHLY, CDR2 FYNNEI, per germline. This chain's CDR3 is CASSVAVSSYNEQFF. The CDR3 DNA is TGTGCCAGCAGTGTTGCGGTGAGCTCCTACAATGAGCAGTTCTTC.

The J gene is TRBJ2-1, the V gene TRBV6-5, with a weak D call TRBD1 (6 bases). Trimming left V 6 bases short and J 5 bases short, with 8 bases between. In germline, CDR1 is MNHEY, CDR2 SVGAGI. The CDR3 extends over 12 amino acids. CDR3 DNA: TGTGCCAGCAGCCAGGGGAACAATGAGCAGTTCTTC. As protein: CASSQGNNEQFF.

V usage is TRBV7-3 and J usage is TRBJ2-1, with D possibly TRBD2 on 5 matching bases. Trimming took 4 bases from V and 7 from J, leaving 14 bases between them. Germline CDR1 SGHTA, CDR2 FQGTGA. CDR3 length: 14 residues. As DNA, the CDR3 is TGTGCCAGCAGCTCCCTTTCGGGATCAAATGAGCAGTTCTTC. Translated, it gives CASSSLSGSNEQFF.

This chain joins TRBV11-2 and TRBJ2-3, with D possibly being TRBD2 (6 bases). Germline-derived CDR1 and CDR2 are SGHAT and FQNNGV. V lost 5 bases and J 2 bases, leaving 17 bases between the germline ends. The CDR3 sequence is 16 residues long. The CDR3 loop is CASSLLISGDTDTQYF. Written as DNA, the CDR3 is TGTGCCAGCAGCCTCCTTATCTCGGGGGACACAGATACGCAGTATTTT.

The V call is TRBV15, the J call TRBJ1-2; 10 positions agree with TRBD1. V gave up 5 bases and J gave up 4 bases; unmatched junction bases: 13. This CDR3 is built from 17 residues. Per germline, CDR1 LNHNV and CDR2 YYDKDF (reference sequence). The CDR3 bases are TGTGCCACCAGCCAATTCCTGACGGGACAGGGGATCTATGGCTACACCTTC. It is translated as CATSQFLTGQGIYGYTF. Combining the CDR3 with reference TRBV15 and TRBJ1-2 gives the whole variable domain DAMVIQNPRYQVTQFGKPVTLSCSQTLNHNVMYWYQQKSSQAPKLLFHYYDKDFNNEADTPDNFQSRRPNTSFCFLDIRSPGLGDTAMYLCATSQFLTGQGIYGYTFGSGTRLTVV.

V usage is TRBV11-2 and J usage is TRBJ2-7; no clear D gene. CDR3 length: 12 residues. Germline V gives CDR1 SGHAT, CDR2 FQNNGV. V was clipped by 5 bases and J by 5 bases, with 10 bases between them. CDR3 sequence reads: CASSLPQDEQYF. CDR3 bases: TGTGCCAGCAGCCTCCCCCAGGACGAGCAGTACTTC.

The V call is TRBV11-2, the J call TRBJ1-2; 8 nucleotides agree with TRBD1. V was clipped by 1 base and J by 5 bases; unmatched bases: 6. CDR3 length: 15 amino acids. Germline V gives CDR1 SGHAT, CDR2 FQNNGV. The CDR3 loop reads CASSLAQGAGYGYTF. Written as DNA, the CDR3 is TGTGCCAGCAGCTTAGCTCAGGGGGCAGGGTATGGCTACACCTTC. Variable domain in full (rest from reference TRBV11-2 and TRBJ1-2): EAGVAQSPRYKIIEKRQSVAFWCNPISGHATLYWYQQILGQGPKLLIQFQNNGVVDDSQLPKDRFSAERLKGVDSTLKIQPAKLEDSAVYLCASSLAQGAGYGYTFGSGTRLTVV.

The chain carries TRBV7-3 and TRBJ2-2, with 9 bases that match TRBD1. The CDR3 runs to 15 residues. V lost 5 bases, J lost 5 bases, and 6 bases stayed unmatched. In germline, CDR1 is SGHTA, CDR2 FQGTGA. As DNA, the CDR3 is TGTGCCAGCAGCGATACAGGGGGCCGGACCGGGGAGCTGTTTTTT. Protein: CASSDTGGRTGELFF.

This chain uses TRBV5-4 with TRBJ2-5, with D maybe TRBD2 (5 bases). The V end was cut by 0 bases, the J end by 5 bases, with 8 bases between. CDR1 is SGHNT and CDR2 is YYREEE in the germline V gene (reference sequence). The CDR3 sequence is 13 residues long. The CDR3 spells CASSLGEKETQYF. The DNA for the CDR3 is TGTGCCAGCAGCTTGGGGGAGAAGGAGACCCAGTACTTC.

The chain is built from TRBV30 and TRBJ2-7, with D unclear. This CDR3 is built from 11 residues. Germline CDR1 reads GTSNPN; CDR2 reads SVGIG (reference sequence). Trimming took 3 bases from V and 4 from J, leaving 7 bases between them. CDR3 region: CAWRTRYEQYF. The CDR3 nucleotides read TGTGCCTGGAGGACAAGATACGAGCAGTACTTC. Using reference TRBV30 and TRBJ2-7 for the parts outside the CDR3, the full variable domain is SQTIHQWPATLVQPVGSPLSLECTVEGTSNPNLYWYRQAAGRGLQLLFYSVGIGQISSEVPQNLSASRPQDRQFILSSKKLLLSDSGFYLCAWRTRYEQYFGPGTRLTVT.

CDR3 sequence (DNA): TGTGCCACCAGCAGAGTCTTGGCGGTGGGAGGGAACACTGAAGCTTTCTTT. This translates into CATSRVLAVGGNTEAFF. The chain employs TRBV15 and TRBJ1-1; D is unclear. Germline values: CDR1 LNHNV, CDR2 YYDKDF (reference sequence). This CDR3 is 17 amino acids long. V lost 1 base, J lost 1 base, and 16 bases lay in between.

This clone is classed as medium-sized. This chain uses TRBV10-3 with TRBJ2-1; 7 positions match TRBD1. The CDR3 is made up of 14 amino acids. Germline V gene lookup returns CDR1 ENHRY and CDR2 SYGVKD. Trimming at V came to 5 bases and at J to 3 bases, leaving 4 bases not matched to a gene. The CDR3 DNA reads TGTGCCATCAGTTCCGGGACAGACTACAATGAGCAGTTCTTC. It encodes CAISSGTDYNEQFF.

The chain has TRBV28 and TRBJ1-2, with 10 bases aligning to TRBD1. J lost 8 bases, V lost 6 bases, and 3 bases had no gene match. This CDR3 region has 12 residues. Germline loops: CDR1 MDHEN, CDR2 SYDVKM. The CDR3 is CASRQTGGGYTF. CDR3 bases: TGTGCCAGCAGACAGACAGGGGGCGGCTACACCTTC.

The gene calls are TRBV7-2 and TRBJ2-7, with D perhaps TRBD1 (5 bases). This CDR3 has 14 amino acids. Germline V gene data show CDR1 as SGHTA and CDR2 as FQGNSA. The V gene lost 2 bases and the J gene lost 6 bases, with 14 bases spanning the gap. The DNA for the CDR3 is TGTGCCAGCAGCTTATCAGGGCAATTCGGCGAGCAGTACTTC. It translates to CASSLSGQFGEQYF.

CDR3 amino acids: CASSLYSRTDTQYF. The CDR3 bases are TGTGCCAGCAGCTTGTATTCGAGGACAGATACGCAGTATTTT. The J gene is TRBJ2-3, the V gene TRBV5-6; D remains ambiguous. The CDR3 consists of 14 residues. Germline V lookup: CDR1 SGHDT, CDR2 YYEEEE. Trimming removed 1 base from V and 3 bases from J, with 9 bases in between.

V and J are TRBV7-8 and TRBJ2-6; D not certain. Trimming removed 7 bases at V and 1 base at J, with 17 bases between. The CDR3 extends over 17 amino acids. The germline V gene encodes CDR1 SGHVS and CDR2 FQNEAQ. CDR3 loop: CASKEKAGVSGANVLTF. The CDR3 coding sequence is TGTGCCAGCAAGGAGAAGGCCGGCGTATCTGGGGCCAACGTCCTGACTTTC.

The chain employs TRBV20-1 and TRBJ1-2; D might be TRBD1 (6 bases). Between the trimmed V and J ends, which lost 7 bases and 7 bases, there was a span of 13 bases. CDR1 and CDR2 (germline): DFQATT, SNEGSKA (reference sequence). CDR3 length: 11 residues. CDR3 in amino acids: CSGGGYAGYTF. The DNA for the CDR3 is TGCAGTGGAGGGGGTTATGCTGGCTACACCTTC.

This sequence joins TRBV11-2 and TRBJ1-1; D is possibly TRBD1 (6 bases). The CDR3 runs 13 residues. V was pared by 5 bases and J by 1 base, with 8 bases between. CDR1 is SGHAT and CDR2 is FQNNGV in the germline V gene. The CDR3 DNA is TGTGCCAGCAGCGCACAGGGGAACACTGAAGCTTTCTTT. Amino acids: CASSAQGNTEAFF.

Here the CDR3 reads CASKLGQGDPMAEQYF. The CDR3 DNA sequence: TGTGCCAGTAAATTGGGGCAGGGGGACCCTATGGCCGAGCAGTACTTC. The V gene is TRBV19, the J gene TRBJ2-7, with 7 positions matching TRBD1. The V and J ends lost 7 bases and 6 bases, in that order; junction bases with no gene match: 18. Germline V gene data show CDR1 as LNHDA and CDR2 as SQIVND (reference sequence). The CDR3 runs 16 residues.

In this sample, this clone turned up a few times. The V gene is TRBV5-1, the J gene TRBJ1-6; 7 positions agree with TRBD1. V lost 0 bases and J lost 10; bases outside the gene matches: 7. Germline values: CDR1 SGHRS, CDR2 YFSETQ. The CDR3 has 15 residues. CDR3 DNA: TGCGCCAGCAGCTTGGACTCTACAGGGGTGTCACCCCTCCACTTT. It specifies CASSLDSTGVSPLHF.

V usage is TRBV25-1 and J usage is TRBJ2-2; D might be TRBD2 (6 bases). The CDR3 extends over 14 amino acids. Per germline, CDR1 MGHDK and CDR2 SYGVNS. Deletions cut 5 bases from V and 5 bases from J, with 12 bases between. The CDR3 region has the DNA TGTGCCAGCAGTCTGGCAGGAGGGACCGGGGAGCTGTTTTTT. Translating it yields CASSLAGGTGELFF.

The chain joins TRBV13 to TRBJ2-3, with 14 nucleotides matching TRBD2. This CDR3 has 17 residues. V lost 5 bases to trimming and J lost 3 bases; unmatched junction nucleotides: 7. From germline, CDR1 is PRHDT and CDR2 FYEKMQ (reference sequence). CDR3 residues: CASSPLTSGRGTDTQYF. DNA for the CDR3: TGTGCCAGCAGCCCACTGACTAGCGGGAGGGGAACAGATACGCAGTATTTT.

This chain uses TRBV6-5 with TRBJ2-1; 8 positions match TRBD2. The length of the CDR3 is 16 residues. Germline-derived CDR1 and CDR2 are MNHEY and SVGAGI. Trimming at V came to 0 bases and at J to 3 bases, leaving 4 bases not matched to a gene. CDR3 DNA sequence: TGTGCCAGCAGTTACTCGGCGGGGGGAAGCTACAATGAGCAGTTCTTC. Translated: CASSYSAGGSYNEQFF.

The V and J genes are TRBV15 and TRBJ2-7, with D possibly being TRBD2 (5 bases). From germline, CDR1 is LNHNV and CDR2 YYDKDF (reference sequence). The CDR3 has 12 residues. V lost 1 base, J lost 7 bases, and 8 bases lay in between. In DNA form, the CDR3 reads TGTGCCACCAGCAGAGGAGAGCGGGAGCAGTACTTC. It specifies CATSRGEREQYF.

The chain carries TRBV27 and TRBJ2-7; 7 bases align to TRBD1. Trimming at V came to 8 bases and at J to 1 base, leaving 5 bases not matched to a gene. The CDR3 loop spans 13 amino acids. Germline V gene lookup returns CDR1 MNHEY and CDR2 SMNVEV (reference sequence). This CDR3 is CASQSGGSYEQYF. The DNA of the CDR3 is TGTGCCAGCCAGTCAGGGGGTTCCTACGAGCAGTACTTC.

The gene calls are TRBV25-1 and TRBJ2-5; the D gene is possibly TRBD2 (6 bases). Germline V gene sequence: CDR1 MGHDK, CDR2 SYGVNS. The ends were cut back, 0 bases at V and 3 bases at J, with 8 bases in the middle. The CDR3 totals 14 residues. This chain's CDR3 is CASSEYTGEETQYF. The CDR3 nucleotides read TGTGCCAGCAGTGAATATACGGGAGAAGAGACCCAGTACTTC.

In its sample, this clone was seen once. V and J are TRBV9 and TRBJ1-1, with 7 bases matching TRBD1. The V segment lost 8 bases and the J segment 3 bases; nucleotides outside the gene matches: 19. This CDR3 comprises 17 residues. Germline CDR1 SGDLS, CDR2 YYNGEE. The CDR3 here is CASSRTGTTLGDTEAFF. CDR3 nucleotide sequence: TGTGCCAGTTCGAGGACAGGAACAACTTTAGGGGACACTGAAGCTTTCTTT.

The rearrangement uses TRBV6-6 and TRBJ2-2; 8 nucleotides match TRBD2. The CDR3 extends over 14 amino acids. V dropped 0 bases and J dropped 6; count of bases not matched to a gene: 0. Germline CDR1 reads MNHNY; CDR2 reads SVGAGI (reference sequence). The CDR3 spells CASSYSTSAGELFF. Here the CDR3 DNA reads TGTGCCAGCAGTTACTCGACTAGCGCCGGGGAGCTGTTTTTT.